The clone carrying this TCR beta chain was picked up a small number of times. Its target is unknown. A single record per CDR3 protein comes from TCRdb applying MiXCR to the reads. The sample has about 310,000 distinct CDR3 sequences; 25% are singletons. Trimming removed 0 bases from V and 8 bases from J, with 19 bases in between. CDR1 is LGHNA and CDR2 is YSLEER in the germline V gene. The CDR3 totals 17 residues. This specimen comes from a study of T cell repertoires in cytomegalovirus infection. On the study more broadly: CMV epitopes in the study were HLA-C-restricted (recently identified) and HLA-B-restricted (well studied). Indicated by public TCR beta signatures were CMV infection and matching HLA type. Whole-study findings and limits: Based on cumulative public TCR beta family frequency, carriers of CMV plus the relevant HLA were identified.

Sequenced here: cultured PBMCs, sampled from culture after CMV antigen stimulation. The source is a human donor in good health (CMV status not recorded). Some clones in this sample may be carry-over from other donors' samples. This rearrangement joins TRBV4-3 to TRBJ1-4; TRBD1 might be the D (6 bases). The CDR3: CASSQDPTGGRGEKLFF. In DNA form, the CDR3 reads TGCGCCAGCAGCCAAGATCCCACGGGGGGGCGAGGGGAAAAACTGTTTTTT.